The clone carrying this T cell receptor (beta chain) has a count of ten or more. Its antigen is unknown. V lost 7 bases to trimming and J lost 2 bases, with 12 bases between them. CDR1 and CDR2 from the germline V gene are MDHEN and SYDVKM. The CDR3 consists of 14 residues. TCRdb itself ran the reads through MiXCR, one entry per CDR3 protein. Among approximately 150,000 distinct CDR3 sequences listed, approximately 5.9% were seen once. This entry is derived from a study of T cell repertoires in cytomegalovirus infection. As for the study in general: From public TCR beta signatures came an indication of both CMV infection and matching HLA type. General study results and limits: CMV-specific TCR beta clonotypes restricted by HLA-C were the ones dominating the ex vivo response. Cumulative public TCR beta family frequency identified carriers of CMV plus the relevant HLA.

This clonotype was sampled from a human donor in good health (CMV status not recorded). Some clones in this sample may be carry-over from other donors' samples. The chain joins TRBV28 to TRBJ2-1; either TRBD1 or TRBD2 may fit D (6 bases each). The sequenced sample consisted of PBMCs. The CDR3 DNA sequence: TGTGCCAGCAAGAGGGGGGTTACCTACAATGAGCAGTTCTTC. Its translation: CASKRGVTYNEQFF.